One and the same sample provided the 21 T cell receptor beta chains below, sequenced in a study of technical replicates of blood from a few donors. Assay: immunoSEQ multiplex PCR; the TCRdb copy retains only in-frame clones and omits some. The sample shows about 82,000 clones, nearly 96% of them seen only once. Sequenced input: T cells isolated from PBMCs. Source of these receptors: a human donor in good health.

The CDR3 here is CASSQDRVSEAFF. Here the CDR3 DNA reads TGCGCCAGCAGCCAAGATCGAGTCTCGGAAGCTTTCTTT. The rearrangement links TRBV4-1 to TRBJ1-1, with D unclear. This CDR3 comprises 13 residues. Germline V lookup: CDR1 MGHRA, CDR2 YSYEKL. V lost 0 bases to trimming and J lost 8 bases, with 10 bases between them.

The chain joins TRBV30 to TRBJ1-2, with 7 bases identical to TRBD1. V was pared by 4 bases and J by 4 bases, with 9 bases of the junction left unmatched. The CDR3 has 14 amino acids. CDR1 and CDR2 (germline): GTSNPN, SVGIG (reference sequence). The CDR3 DNA sequence: TGTGCCTGGACGAGGGTTCCAGGGGGCTATGGCTACACCTTC. This translates into CAWTRVPGGYGYTF.

This chain uses TRBV30 with TRBJ2-5; D may be TRBD1 (6 bases). Trimming took 3 bases from V and 3 from J, leaving 8 bases between them. Germline V CDR1 and CDR2: GTSNPN, SVGIG (reference sequence). The CDR3 spans 12 residues. CDR3 amino acids: CAWSPGEETQYF. DNA for the CDR3: TGTGCCTGGAGCCCAGGGGAAGAGACCCAGTACTTC.

This clone was found once. The chain joins TRBV5-6 to TRBJ2-7; D possibly corresponds to TRBD1 (5 bases). CDR1 and CDR2 (germline): SGHDT, YYEEEE. Trimming stripped 6 bases from V and 2 bases from J, with 27 bases between. The CDR3 runs 18 residues. CDR3 amino acids: CASKPPPGSRTGAYEQYF. The CDR3 region has the DNA TGTGCCAGCAAACCCCCCCCAGGGTCCCGAACTGGGGCCTACGAGCAGTACTTC.

This clone is a singleton in its sample. J is TRBJ2-7 and V is TRBV5-1, with D possibly matching TRBD1 (6 bases). This CDR3 region has 14 residues. V gave up 1 base and J gave up 2 bases, with 10 bases separating them. The V gene's germline CDR1 is SGHRS and CDR2 YFSETQ. This CDR3 reads CASSLTGLPYEQYF. DNA for the CDR3: TGCGCCAGCAGCTTGACAGGGCTACCCTACGAGCAGTACTTC.

The chain couples TRBV19 to TRBJ2-7; 14 bases align to TRBD2. Trimming removed 9 bases from V and 7 bases from J; junction bases left unmatched: 8. The CDR3 has 14 residues. Germline CDR1 LNHDA, CDR2 SQIVND (reference sequence). CDR3 nucleotide sequence: TGTGCCAGCCTGGGACTAGCGGGAGCGGGGGAGCAGTACTTC. It translates to CASLGLAGAGEQYF.

The rearrangement links TRBV19 to TRBJ2-5; 10 bases are shared with TRBD2. After removal of 6 bases from V and 5 bases from J, the junction contained 12 bases not matched to a gene. Germline loops: CDR1 LNHDA, CDR2 SQIVND (reference sequence). The CDR3 sequence is 16 residues long. The CDR3 loop reads CASSPGLAELTETQYF. In DNA form, the CDR3 reads TGTGCCAGTAGCCCTGGACTAGCGGAACTAACCGAGACCCAGTACTTC.

This chain links TRBV11-2 with TRBJ1-4; TRBD1 might be the D (5 bases). The CDR3 sequence is 16 residues long. V was shortened by 2 bases and J by 8 bases, with 18 bases between the two germline ends. Germline V gene data show CDR1 as SGHAT and CDR2 as FQNNGV. In nucleotides, the CDR3 is TGTGCCAGCAGCTTATTATGGTCTGGGGCAGAAGAAAAACTGTTTTTT. It specifies CASSLLWSGAEEKLFF.

The rearrangement joins TRBV19 to TRBJ1-2, with TRBD1 as a possible D gene (5 bases). The germline V gene encodes CDR1 LNHDA and CDR2 SQIVND (reference sequence). The CDR3 runs to 13 residues. Trimming took 3 bases from V and 6 from J, leaving 11 bases between them. The CDR3 DNA follows: TGTGCCAGTAGTATCTCCAGGGATGATGGCTACACCTTC. Translating gives CASSISRDDGYTF.

The rearrangement links TRBV27 to TRBJ2-3; TRBD1 might be the D (5 bases). The V gene's germline CDR1 is MNHEY and CDR2 SMNVEV (reference sequence). Trimming took off 4 bases at V and 4 bases at J, with 15 bases between the two ends. The CDR3 consists of 15 residues. Here the CDR3 reads CASSSGREVADTQYF. CDR3 sequence (DNA): TGTGCCAGCAGTTCTGGCAGGGAAGTGGCAGATACGCAGTATTTT.

The chain recombines TRBV2 with TRBJ1-2; D is undetermined. CDR1 and CDR2 (germline): SNHLY, FYNNEI. Trimming removed 2 bases at V and 2 bases at J, with 9 bases between. This CDR3 comprises 14 residues. CDR3: CASSENSFNYGYTF. DNA of the CDR3: TGTGCCAGCAGTGAAAACAGCTTCAACTATGGCTACACCTTC.

V usage is TRBV5-1 and J usage is TRBJ2-1; D possibly corresponds to TRBD1 (5 bases). V gave up 2 bases and J gave up 9 bases, with 9 bases separating them. CDR1 and CDR2 (germline): SGHRS, YFSETQ. The CDR3 sequence is 12 residues long. CDR3 in amino acids: CASSLTGVEQFF. For the CDR3, the DNA is TGCGCCAGCAGCTTAACAGGAGTTGAGCAGTTCTTC.

This chain links TRBV29-1 with TRBJ1-2; D might be TRBD1 (6 bases). Germline V gene lookup returns CDR1 SQVTM and CDR2 ANQGSEA. The V end was cut by 3 bases, the J end by 4 bases, with 12 bases between. The length of the CDR3 is 13 residues. The CDR3 protein is CSVESGGAYGYTF. In nucleotides, the CDR3 is TGCAGCGTTGAGTCGGGGGGGGCCTATGGCTACACCTTC.

V and J are TRBV18 and TRBJ2-1; D uncertain. Germline loops: CDR1 KGHSH, CDR2 LQKENI. V dropped 2 bases and J dropped 4 bases, with 6 bases sitting between them. This CDR3 is 13 amino acids long. The CDR3 reads CASSPERYNEQFF. The CDR3 region has the DNA TGTGCCAGCTCACCAGAGAGGTACAATGAGCAGTTCTTC.

V is TRBV7-2 and J is TRBJ2-1, with 7 bases fitting TRBD2. Per germline, CDR1 SGHTA and CDR2 FQGNSA. The CDR3 consists of 15 residues. J was trimmed by 4 bases and V by 8 bases; bases with no gene match: 11. The CDR3 loop is CASPQREAVYNEQFF. CDR3 coding DNA: TGTGCCAGCCCCCAGCGGGAAGCTGTTTACAATGAGCAGTTCTTC.

The chain combines TRBV30 with TRBJ2-2; D is perhaps TRBD1 (6 bases). Germline V gene data show CDR1 as GTSNPN and CDR2 as SVGIG (reference sequence). CDR3 length: 14 amino acids. Trimming left V 1 base short and J 7 bases short, with 13 bases between. The CDR3 is CAWSEIRGGGELFF. The CDR3 DNA reads TGTGCCTGGAGTGAAATCAGGGGTGGCGGGGAGCTGTTTTTT.

The J gene is TRBJ1-3, the V gene TRBV27; D uncertain. V was trimmed by 4 bases and J by 0 bases, leaving 22 bases between them. CDR1 is MNHEY, CDR2 SMNVEV, per germline (reference sequence). This CDR3 is built from 19 residues. CDR3: CASSSAWPLSINSGNTIYF. The CDR3 DNA reads as TGTGCCAGCAGTTCCGCTTGGCCGCTCAGTATCAACTCTGGAAACACCATATATTTT.

The chain links TRBV6-5 to TRBJ2-2; maybe TRBD2 (6 bases). The CDR3 spans 15 residues. V dropped 6 bases and J dropped 4 bases, with 15 bases sitting between them. CDR1 is MNHEY, CDR2 SVGAGI, per germline. CDR3 sequence: CASSYGTVGTGELFF. The CDR3 DNA follows: TGTGCCAGCAGCTACGGGACTGTTGGCACCGGGGAGCTGTTTTTT.

The chain combines TRBV11-3 with TRBJ2-3; TRBD2 matches at 8 bases. Germline V lookup: CDR1 SGHNT, CDR2 YENEEA. The length of the CDR3 is 15 residues. V was clipped by 5 bases and J by 4 bases; unmatched bases: 8. The CDR3 sequence is CASSRTSGSSDTQYF. The DNA of the CDR3 is TGTGCCAGCAGCCGTACGAGCGGGAGTTCAGATACGCAGTATTTT.

The chain carries TRBV10-2 and TRBJ2-1, with 14 bases fitting TRBD2. The CDR3 totals 15 residues. Germline V gene lookup returns CDR1 WSHSY and CDR2 SAAADI. V shed 3 bases and J 10 bases; nucleotides not matched to a gene: 5. In DNA, the CDR3 is TGCGCCAGCAGTGATTGGACTAGCGGGAGGTGGGAGCAGTTCTTC. Its protein is CASSDWTSGRWEQFF.

The chain couples TRBV4-1 to TRBJ2-7; 12 bases are a match to TRBD2. The V segment lost 0 bases and the J segment 2 bases; nucleotides outside the gene matches: 5. The CDR3 runs to 17 residues. Germline CDR1 reads MGHRA; CDR2 reads YSYEKL. The CDR3 region is CASSQESGLAGTYEQYF. CDR3 bases: TGCGCCAGCAGCCAAGAATCTGGACTAGCGGGAACCTACGAGCAGTACTTC.